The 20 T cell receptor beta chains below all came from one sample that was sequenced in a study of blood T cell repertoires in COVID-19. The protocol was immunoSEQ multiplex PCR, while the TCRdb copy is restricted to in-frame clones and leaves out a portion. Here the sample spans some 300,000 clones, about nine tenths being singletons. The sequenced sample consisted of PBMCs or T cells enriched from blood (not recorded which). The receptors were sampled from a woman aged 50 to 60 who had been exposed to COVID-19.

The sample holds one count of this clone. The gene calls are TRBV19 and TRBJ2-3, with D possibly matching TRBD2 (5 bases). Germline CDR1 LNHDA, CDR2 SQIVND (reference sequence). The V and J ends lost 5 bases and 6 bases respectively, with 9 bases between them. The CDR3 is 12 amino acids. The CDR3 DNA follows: TGTGCCAGTAGTGACTACGGGGATACGCAGTATTTT. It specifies CASSDYGDTQYF.

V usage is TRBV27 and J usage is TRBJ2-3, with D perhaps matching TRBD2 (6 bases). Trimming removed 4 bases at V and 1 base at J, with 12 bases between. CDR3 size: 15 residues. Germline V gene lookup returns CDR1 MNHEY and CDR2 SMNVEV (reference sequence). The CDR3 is CASSSRGGGTDTQYF. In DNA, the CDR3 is TGTGCCAGCAGTTCACGGGGCGGGGGCACAGATACGCAGTATTTT.

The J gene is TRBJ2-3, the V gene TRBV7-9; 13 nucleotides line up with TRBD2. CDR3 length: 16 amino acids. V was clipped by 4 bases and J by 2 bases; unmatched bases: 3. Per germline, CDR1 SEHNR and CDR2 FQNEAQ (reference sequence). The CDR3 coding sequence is TGTGCCAGCAGCTCCGGACTAGCGGGGGTCACAGATACGCAGTATTTT. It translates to CASSSGLAGVTDTQYF.

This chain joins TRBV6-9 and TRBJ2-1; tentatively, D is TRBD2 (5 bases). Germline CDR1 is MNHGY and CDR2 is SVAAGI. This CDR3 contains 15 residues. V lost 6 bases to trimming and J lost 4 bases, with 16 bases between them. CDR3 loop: CASSPPGSLYNEQFF. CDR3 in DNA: TGTGCCAGCAGCCCTCCGGGATCCCTATACAATGAGCAGTTCTTC.

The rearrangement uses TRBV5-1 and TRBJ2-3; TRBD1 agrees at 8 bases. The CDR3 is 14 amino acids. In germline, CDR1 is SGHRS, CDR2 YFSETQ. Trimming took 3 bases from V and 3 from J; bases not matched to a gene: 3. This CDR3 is CASSSGGATDTQYF. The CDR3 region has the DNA TGCGCCAGCAGCTCAGGGGGCGCGACAGATACGCAGTATTTT.

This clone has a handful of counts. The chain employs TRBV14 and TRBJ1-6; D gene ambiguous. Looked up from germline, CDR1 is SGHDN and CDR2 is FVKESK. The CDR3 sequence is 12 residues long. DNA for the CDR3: TGTGCTAGCCGGGAAAATAATTCACCCCTCCACTTT. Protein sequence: CASRENNSPLHF.

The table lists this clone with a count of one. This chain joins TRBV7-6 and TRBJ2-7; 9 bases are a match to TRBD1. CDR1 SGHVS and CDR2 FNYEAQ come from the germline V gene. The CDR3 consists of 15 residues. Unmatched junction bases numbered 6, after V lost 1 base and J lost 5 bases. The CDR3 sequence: CASSLGVGTGHEQYF. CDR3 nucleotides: TGTGCCAGCAGCTTAGGTGTCGGGACAGGGCACGAGCAGTACTTC.

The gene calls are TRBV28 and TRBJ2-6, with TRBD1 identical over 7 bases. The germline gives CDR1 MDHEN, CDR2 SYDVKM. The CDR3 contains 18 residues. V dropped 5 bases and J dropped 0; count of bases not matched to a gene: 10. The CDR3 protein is CASSGLTGAGSGANVLTF. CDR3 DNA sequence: TGTGCCAGCAGTGGGCTCACAGGGGCCGGCTCTGGGGCCAACGTCCTGACTTTC. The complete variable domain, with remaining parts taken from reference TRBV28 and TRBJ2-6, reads DVKVTQSSRYLVKRTGEKVFLECVQDMDHENMFWYRQDPGLGLRLIYFSYDVKMKEKGDIPEGYSVSREKKERFSLILESASTNQTSMYLCASSGLTGAGSGANVLTFGAGSRLTVL.

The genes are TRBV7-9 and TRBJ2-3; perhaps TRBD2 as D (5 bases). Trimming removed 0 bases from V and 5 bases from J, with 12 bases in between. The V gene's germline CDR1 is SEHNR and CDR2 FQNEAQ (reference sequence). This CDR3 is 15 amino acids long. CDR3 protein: CASSLAGVQGDTQYF. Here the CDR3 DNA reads TGTGCCAGCAGCTTAGCCGGGGTACAAGGAGATACGCAGTATTTT.

CDR3 sequence: CASRHTRTSGGALADTQYF. CDR3 coding DNA: TGCGCCAGCAGGCATACTCGGACTAGCGGGGGGGCCTTGGCAGATACGCAGTATTTT. This chain joins TRBV5-1 and TRBJ2-3; 15 bases are shared with TRBD2. V lost 5 bases to trimming and J lost 4 bases; unmatched junction nucleotides: 14. CDR1 SGHRS and CDR2 YFSETQ come from the germline V gene. This CDR3 has 19 amino acids.

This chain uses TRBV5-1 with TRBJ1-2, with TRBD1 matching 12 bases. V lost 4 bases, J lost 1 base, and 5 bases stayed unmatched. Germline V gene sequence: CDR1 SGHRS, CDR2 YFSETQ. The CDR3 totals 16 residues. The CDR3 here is CASSTGTGGYNYGYTF. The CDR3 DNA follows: TGCGCCAGCAGCACCGGGACAGGGGGCTATAACTATGGCTACACCTTC.

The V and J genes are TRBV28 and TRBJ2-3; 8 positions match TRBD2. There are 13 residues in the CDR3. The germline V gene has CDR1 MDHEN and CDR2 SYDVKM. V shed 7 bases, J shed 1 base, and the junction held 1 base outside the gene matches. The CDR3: CASTAGGTDTQYF. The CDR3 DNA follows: TGTGCCAGCACAGCGGGGGGCACAGATACGCAGTATTTT.

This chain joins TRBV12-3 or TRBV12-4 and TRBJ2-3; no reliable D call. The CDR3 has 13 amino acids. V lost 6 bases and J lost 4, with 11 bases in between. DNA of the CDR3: TGTGCCAGCAGCCTGACATTGGCAGATACGCAGTATTTT. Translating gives CASSLTLADTQYF.

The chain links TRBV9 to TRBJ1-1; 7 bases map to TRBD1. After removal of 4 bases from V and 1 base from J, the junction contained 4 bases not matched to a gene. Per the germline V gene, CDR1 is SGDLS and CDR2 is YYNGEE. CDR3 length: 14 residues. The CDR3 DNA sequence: TGTGCCAGCAGCCCCGGGACAGAGAACACTGAAGCTTTCTTT. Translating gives CASSPGTENTEAFF.

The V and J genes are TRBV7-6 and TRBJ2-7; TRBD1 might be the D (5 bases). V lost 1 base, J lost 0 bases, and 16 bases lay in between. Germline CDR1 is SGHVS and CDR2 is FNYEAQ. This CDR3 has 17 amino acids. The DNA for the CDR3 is TGTGCCAGCAGCTTAGGGAAGACGGCAGGGTCCTCCTACGAGCAGTACTTC. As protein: CASSLGKTAGSSYEQYF.

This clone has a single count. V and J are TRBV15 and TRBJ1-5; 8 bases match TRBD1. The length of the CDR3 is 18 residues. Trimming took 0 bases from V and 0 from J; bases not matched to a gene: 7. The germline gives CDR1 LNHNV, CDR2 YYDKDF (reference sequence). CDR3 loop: CATSRETGGGVSNQPQHF. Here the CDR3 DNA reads TGTGCCACCAGCAGAGAAACAGGGGGGGGCGTTAGCAATCAGCCCCAGCATTTT.

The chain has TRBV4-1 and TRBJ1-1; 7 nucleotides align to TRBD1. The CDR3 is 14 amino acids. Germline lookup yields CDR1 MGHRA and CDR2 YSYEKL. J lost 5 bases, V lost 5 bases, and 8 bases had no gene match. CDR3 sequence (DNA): TGCGCCAGCAGCATACAGGGGCTGGGGACTGAAGCTTTCTTT. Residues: CASSIQGLGTEAFF.

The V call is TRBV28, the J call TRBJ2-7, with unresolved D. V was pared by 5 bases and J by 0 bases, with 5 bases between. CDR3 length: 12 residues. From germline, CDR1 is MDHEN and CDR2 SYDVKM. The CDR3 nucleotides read TGTGCCAGCAGTGAGAACTCCTACGAGCAGTACTTC. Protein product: CASSENSYEQYF. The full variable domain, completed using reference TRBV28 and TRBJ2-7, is DVKVTQSSRYLVKRTGEKVFLECVQDMDHENMFWYRQDPGLGLRLIYFSYDVKMKEKGDIPEGYSVSREKKERFSLILESASTNQTSMYLCASSENSYEQYFGPGTRLTVT.

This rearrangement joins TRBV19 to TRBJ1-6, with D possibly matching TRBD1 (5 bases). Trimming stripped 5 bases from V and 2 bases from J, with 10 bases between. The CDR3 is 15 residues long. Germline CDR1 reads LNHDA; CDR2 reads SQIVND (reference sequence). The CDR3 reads CASSRGEAYNSPLHF. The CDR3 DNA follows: TGTGCCAGTAGTCGAGGGGAGGCCTATAATTCACCCCTCCACTTT.

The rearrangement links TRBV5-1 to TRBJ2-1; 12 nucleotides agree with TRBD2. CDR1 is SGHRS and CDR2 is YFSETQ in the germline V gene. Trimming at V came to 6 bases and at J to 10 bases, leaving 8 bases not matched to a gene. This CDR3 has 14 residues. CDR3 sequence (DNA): TGCGCCAGCACTCTAGCGGGGGGGCTTGGAGAGCAGTTCTTC. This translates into CASTLAGGLGEQFF. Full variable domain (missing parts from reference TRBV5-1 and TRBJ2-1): KAGVTQTPRYLIKTRGQQVTLSCSPISGHRSVSWYQQTPGQGLQFLFEYFSETQRNKGNFPGRFSGRQFSNSRSEMNVSTLELGDSALYLCASTLAGGLGEQFFGPGTRLTVL.